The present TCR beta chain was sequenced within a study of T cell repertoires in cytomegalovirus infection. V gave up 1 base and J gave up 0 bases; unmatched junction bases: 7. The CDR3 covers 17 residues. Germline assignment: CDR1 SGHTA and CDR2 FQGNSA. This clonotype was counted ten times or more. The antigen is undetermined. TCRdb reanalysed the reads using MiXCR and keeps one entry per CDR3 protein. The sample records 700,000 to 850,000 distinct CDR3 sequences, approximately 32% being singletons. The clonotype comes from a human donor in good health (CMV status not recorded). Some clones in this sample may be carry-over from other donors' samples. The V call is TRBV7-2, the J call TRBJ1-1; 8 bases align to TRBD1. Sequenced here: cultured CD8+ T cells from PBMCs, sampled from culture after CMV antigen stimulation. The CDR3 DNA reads TGTGCCAGCAGCTTAGGGACAGGGAGTTCGATGAACACTGAAGCTTTCTTT. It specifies CASSLGTGSSMNTEAFF.